Sequencing of this TCR beta chain was carried out in a study of cytomegalovirus exposure and HLA in healthy donors (dated by TCRdb to 2015 to 2018). At the level of the whole study: An earlier analysis of some 500 of the donors reported roughly 270 Gb of sequence data and around 110 million unique TCR beta sequences from 150 million to 200 million T cells. In an earlier analysis of 587 of the donors, high-throughput TCR beta sequencing was used to judge whether each TCR beta V gene segment behaved as functional or pseudogenic. Among the roughly 390 genotyped donors, about 83% belonged to the genetic ancestry cluster associated with self-reported Caucasian donors. Roughly 300 gigabases of sequencing data and 78 million or so unique TCR sequences were included in an early release covering several hundred HLA-typed donors. Besides the first cohort of 666 subjects, a separate validation cohort made up of roughly 130 different subjects was used. The aim of the study was to test whether cataloging public T cell receptors could identify signatures of past pathogen exposure. Typing coverage differed by locus: A, B, C, DRB1 and DQB1 were typed in roughly 620-640 donors, DQA1 in about 560, DPA1 in around 600, and DPB1 in around 490. In a later genetic analysis, genome-wide SNP genotypes for about 60% of the 666 donors were used, and that subset was treated as a discovery cohort. Donor age, sex, ethnicity and CMV serostatus were collected together with the repertoire data. HLA typing covered class I and class II loci at four-digit resolution. Four to six DR-DQ haplotypes were handled as single units for association and clustering, since linkage in the cohort was strong. Every repertoire in the discovery cohort had been generated on one and the same sequencing platform. The study combined high-throughput TCR immunosequencing, statistical association of individual TCRs with disease status, and machine learning to predict cytomegalovirus infection status. Rather than using new phenotypic data, the later analysis identified candidate immune exposures from TCR beta sequences and from how often those sequences occurred across donors. A later analysis re-examined previously published TCR beta repertoires from more than 600 donors and added high-resolution HLA genotyping to investigate patterns of TCR occurrence. Across around 400 genotyped donors of the cohort, an average of about 200,000 unique TCR beta nucleotide sequences per donor were sequenced, and roughly 17% of those sequences were non-productive. The study used immunosequencing to profile the T cell repertoires of several hundred subjects and linked those repertoires to cytomegalovirus serostatus. Results the study describes overall, beyond this receptor: A later analysis found that most CMV-associated TCR beta chains appeared HLA-restricted, with HLA associations seemingly driven largely by CMV exposure. Three of the identified cytomegalovirus-associated TCR beta chains were confirmed in vitro to be specific for cytomegalovirus antigens. A group of highly shared sequence variants was considered likely to be a technical artifact of the sequencing pipeline. In this cohort, only TCR beta chains were sequenced, and detectable features were limited by the absence of alpha or paired-chain data. The 87-base-pair reads could not distinguish some IMGT-functional V segments, including TRBV6-2 and TRBV6-3, so those segments were excluded. Assigning TCR associations to individual alleles was difficult when HLA alleles, especially DR and DQ, strongly co-occurred. According to a later genetic analysis, donors in an Asian-associated ancestry cluster had fewer N-insertions in productive TCRs than the roughly 670-donor mean. While some public TCRs were present in many individuals, most TCR sequences turned up only very rarely across donors. The only immune exposure information available for the cohort was CMV serostatus. Sequencing depth was assumed to be roughly uniform across donors in the presence/absence analyses, though that assumption may not hold. At a false discovery rate of 0.05, a later analysis linked about 17,000 TCR beta sequences to specific HLA alleles. In an earlier analysis of under 600 of the donors, most TCR beta V segments were observed in productive rearrangements about 90% or about 30% of the time, broadly matching IMGT annotations. Because HLA typing was unavailable for some donors at each locus, only the typed subset was used in association tests. A further reported finding was that TCR beta sequences accurately predicted the HLA-A and HLA-B alleles for most subjects in the first cohort. Correlated functional status among segregating V segments might reflect linkage disequilibrium, but an unknown experimental factor could not be ruled out. In the study, around 150 TCR beta chains were listed as associated with cytomegalovirus. In a later analysis, several top co-occurrence clusters were reported to appear linked to parvovirus B19, influenza, CMV and Epstein-Barr virus. In both the original and validation cohorts, the classifier was reported to diagnose cytomegalovirus status with high specificity and sensitivity. The authors suggested that the approach could potentially be extended to other disease states and immunological phenotypes. In a later analysis, the rate of TCR association differed among HLA loci, with DRB1 alleles having the most associated TCRs and HLA-C alleles having the fewest. Compared with equally common non-associated chains, HLA-associated TCR beta chains in a later analysis were more clonally expanded and had lower generation probabilities. In a later genetic analysis, a missense DCLRE1C variant was associated with V-gene and J-gene trimming of TCR beta chains, and the association was replicated in an independent cohort. The earlier analysis of approximately 590 of the donors excluded some 16 rarely observed V segments, including chromosome 9 orphons, because counts were too low.

The cohort consisted of approximately 670 healthy bone marrow donors. All cohort members were sampled while nominally healthy, although unrecorded immune exposures were likely present. The donor tested CMV seronegative, placing the donor among the roughly 400 seronegative members of the cohort. Every donor gave a peripheral blood sample, and the peripheral blood mononuclear cells from that sample were used for TCR beta sequencing. The Qiagen DNeasy Blood Extraction Kit was used to extract genomic DNA from the blood cell samples. Library preparation employed the immunoSEQ multiplex PCR assay. For the multiplex PCR, a mixture combining 60 forward primers for TCR Vbeta segments and 13 reverse primers for TCR Jbeta segments was used. The CDR3 region of rearranged TCR beta genes was amplified from genomic DNA by a multiplex PCR assay. The Illumina HiSeq System was used to sequence the amplified TCR beta libraries as 87-base-pair reads. The original methods were these. A later analysis counted some 74 million unique TCR beta chains across the 666 repertoires, and some 12 million of these chains were shared by at least two donors. Raw reads were error-corrected and collapsed into unique sequences by a nearest-neighbor algorithm in which closely related sequences were merged to remove PCR and sequencing errors. Alignment of CDR3 sequences to IMGT reference sequences was used to assign V, D and J gene segments. For a sequence to be retained, a match of at least six nucleotides to both a V gene segment and a J gene segment was required. A rearrangement counted as productive if the CDR3 had no stop codons and remained in frame with V and J, and every other rearrangement counted as non-productive. CDR3 was defined by IMGT convention, running from the second conserved V-encoded cysteine to the conserved J-encoded phenylalanine. The earlier analysis of about 570 of the donors excluded any sequence lacking an unambiguous match to a single V gene segment. In an earlier analysis of 587 of the donors, V segments were called functional above 56.7% productive rearrangements and were called segregating when the between-donor standard deviation exceeded 5%. A statistical classification framework was developed to diagnose cytomegalovirus status using the catalog of TCR beta chain sequences. A later analysis assigned V and J genes by comparing TCR nucleotide sequences with IMGT/GENE-DB human TR gene sequences. The TCRdist pipeline was used in a later analysis to assign CDR3 sequences and most-parsimonious VDJ recombination scenarios. A later analysis defined each TCR beta chain by its CDR3 amino acid sequence plus V-gene family, and excluded reads lacking a unique V-gene family. To address suspected cross-contamination and a sequencing artifact, a later analysis removed a few hundred highly shared, low-generation-probability nucleotide sequences. For each public chain, a later analysis derived a clonal expansion index from normalized ranks of inferred template counts within each repertoire. A later analysis computed generation probabilities with a VDJ recombination model fitted to out-of-frame rearrangements, and checked the results against IGoR. In a later analysis, TCR-TCR, TCR-HLA and TCR-CMV co-occurrence was scored with hypergeometric tests, and a repertoire-size bias correction was applied to TCR pairs. False discovery rates were estimated in a later analysis by permuting HLA or CMV assignments 20 times. A later analysis grouped co-occurring TCRs with DBSCAN, adding TCRdist sequence similarity when clustering within HLA-allele-positive subsets. For co-occurrence clustering, repertoires with fewer than 30,000 or more than 120,000 public chains were excluded, along with a handful of repertoires with anomalous nucleotide sharing. Held by TCRdb, this immuneACCESS table contains in-frame sequences only and omits some clones. Under half of the omission traces to an unresolved V gene where checked; the cause of the rest is unknown. D and trimming were read from the DNA, whereas the V and J calls and clone size are those reported in that table. This sample is represented by around 140,000 clones; around two thirds of them were singletons. Around 1.9% of the sample lies in the top ten.

With regard to this clone: Its target antigen remains unknown. Base qualities are not at hand, and no much larger clone is one base apart.

CDR1 SGHVS and CDR2 FQNEAQ were looked up in the germline V gene. V loses 0 bases of germline sequence and J loses 0 bases, and the interval between the two ends is 9 bases. There are 16 amino acids in the CDR3, from cysteine to phenylalanine inclusive. This entry keeps only the CDR3 DNA: 48 bases, framed from base 1. This TCR came from a male donor in good health and CMV-seronegative. The sequencing input was PBMCs. This chain joins TRBV7-8 to TRBJ1-3, and TRBD1 may be the D gene, going by 5 matching bases. The CDR3 amino acid sequence is: CASSLATQDSGNTIYF. The DNA reads as follows: TGTGCCAGCAGCTTAGCAACACAGGACTCTGGAAACACCATATATTTT. Beyond the CDR3, the reference TRBV7-8 and TRBJ1-3 genes provide the residues; the full variable domain reads: GAGVSQSPRYKVAKRGQDVALRCDPISGHVSLFWYQQALGQGPEFLTYFQNEAQLDKSGLPSDRFFAERPEGSVSTLKIQRTQQEDSAVYLCASSLATQDSGNTIYFGEGSWLTVV.